The rows below give T cell receptor beta chains drawn from one sample of a study of T cell repertoires in cytomegalovirus infection. TCRdb itself ran the reads through MiXCR, one entry per CDR3 protein. The table records a few hundred thousand distinct CDR3 sequences, more than 9% of them present only once. The material sequenced was PBMCs. The receptors here all came from a human donor in good health (CMV status not recorded). Some clones in this sample may be carry-over from other donors' samples. Each CDR3 is given with its conserved first and last residue. D genes are given only for firm matches. A clone size is listed for some rows: how often the clone was seen (once, few, many), or a class if it is expanded.

v_call	clone_size	j_call	d_call	cdr3_nt	cdr3_aa
TRBV7-9	NA	TRBJ1-1	NA	TGTGCCAGCAGCCCCGGACTGCTGAACACTGAAGCTTTCTTT	CASSPGLLNTEAFF
TRBV7-8	few	TRBJ2-3	NA	TGTGCCAGCAGCGTGAGTCAAACAGATACGCAGTATTTT	CASSVSQTDTQYF
TRBV7-2	many	TRBJ2-7	NA	TGTGCCAGCAGCCCCTGGTCTTGGAGCTCCTACGAGCAGTACTTC	CASSPWSWSSYEQYF
TRBV6-5	NA	TRBJ2-7	TRBD2	TGTGCCAGCAGGGAGCGGGGCGCCGGTTCCTACGAGCAGTACTTC	CASRERGAGSYEQYF
TRBV7-2	many	TRBJ1-5	NA	TGTGCCAGCAGCCGGGGGATCGGAGGTCAGCCCCAGCATTTT	CASSRGIGGQPQHF
TRBV6-5	NA	TRBJ2-5	NA	TGTGCCAGCAGTCCCCGCTGGGCAAGGGAGACCCAGTACTTC	CASSPRWARETQYF
TRBV7-2	many	TRBJ2-3	NA	TGTGCCAGCAGCCCCCTGGGACGGCGCACAGATACGCAGTATTTT	CASSPLGRRTDTQYF
TRBV24-1	few	TRBJ2-4	NA	TGTGCCACCAGTGCCAGCGGAAACATTCAGTACTTC	CATSASGNIQYF
TRBV12-3/TRBV12-4	NA	TRBJ1-5	NA	TGTGCCAGCAGTTTAAAGGTCCAAACTCAGCCCCAGCATTTT	CASSLKVQTQPQHF
TRBV7-9	many	TRBJ1-1	TRBD1	TGTGCCAGCAGCTTATGGGCATTGGCGACAGGGAAAAGCACTGAAGCTTTCTTT	CASSLWALATGKSTEAFF
TRBV6-6	few	TRBJ2-5	NA	TGTGCCACCCGGTTGTCCAGCGGTGAGACCCAGTACTTC	CATRLSSGETQYF
TRBV7-2	many	TRBJ2-4	NA	TGTGCCAGCAGCTTAGCAGGGGGAAGAAACATTCAGTACTTC	CASSLAGGRNIQYF
TRBV12-3/TRBV12-4	many	TRBJ1-2	NA	TGTGCCAGCAGTTCAACTAACTATGGCTACACCTTC	CASSSTNYGYTF
TRBV5-6	NA	TRBJ2-3	TRBD2	TGTGCCAGCAGCCAAAGCGGGGACGAATACACAGATACGCAGTATTTT	CASSQSGDEYTDTQYF
TRBV2	few	TRBJ2-7	TRBD2	TGTGCCAGCAGTGAGGGGCGGGAGACTACCTACGAGCAGTACTTC	CASSEGRETTYEQYF
TRBV28	NA	TRBJ2-5	TRBD2	TGTGCCAGCAGCCTGACTAGCGGGGGGGCCAGAGAGACCCAGTACTTC	CASSLTSGGARETQYF